This T cell receptor beta chain was documented in a study of T cells after yellow fever vaccination. Study background: Fractions of limited cellularity were prepared by means of SMART-Seq v4 Ultra Low Input. Study outcomes and limitations: In post-booster samples, most primary-vaccination clones reappeared (about 95% CD4, approximately 91% CD8). Abundant bulk-derived clonotypes could contaminate FACS-sorted repertoires.

Regarding this clonotype: Its target is not known.

The study made its TCR cDNA through 5'RACE template switching. That step introduced a universal primer site along with UMIs. Using its own MiXCR run on the 5' RACE reads, TCRdb lists one record per CDR3 protein. The table shows under 550,000 distinct CDR3 sequences, with 21% occurring only once. Trimming removed 0 bases at V and 1 base at J, with 10 bases between. This CDR3 spans 16 amino acids. Germline-derived CDR1 and CDR2 are GTSNPN and SVGIG (reference sequence). This chain joins TRBV30 and TRBJ2-6; the D is unclear. Sequencing was performed on PBMCs, taken about 21 days after the first yellow fever vaccination. The sequence was obtained from a man younger than 35 who received the YFV17D yellow fever vaccine. CDR3 in DNA: TGTGCCTGGAGTGTTGCGGTCTCATCTGGGGCCAACGTCCTGACTTTC. It is translated as CAWSVAVSSGANVLTF.